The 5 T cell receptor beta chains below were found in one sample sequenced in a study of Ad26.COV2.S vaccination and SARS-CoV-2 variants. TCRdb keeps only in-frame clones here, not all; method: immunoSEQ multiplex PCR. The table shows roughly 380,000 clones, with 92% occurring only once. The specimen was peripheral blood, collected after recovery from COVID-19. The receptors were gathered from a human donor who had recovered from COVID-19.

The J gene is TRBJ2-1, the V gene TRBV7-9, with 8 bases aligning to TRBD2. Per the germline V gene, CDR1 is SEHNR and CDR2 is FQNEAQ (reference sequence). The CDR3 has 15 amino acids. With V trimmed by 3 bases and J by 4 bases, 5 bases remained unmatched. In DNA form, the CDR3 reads TGTGCCAGCAGCTTGGGACTAGAACTTTACAATGAGCAGTTCTTC. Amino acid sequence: CASSLGLELYNEQFF.

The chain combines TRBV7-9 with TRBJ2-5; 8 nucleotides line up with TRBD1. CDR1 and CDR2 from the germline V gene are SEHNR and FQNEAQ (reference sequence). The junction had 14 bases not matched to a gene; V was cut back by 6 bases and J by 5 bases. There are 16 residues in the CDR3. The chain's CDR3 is CASRPTGQGAWETQYF. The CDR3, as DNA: TGTGCCAGCAGGCCTACCGGGCAGGGGGCATGGGAGACCCAGTACTTC.

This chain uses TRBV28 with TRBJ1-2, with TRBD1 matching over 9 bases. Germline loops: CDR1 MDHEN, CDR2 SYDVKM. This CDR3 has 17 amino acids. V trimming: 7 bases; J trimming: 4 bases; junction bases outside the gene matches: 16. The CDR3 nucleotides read TGTGCCAGCATCGTACCTACGGCACAGGGGGCGGGCTATGGCTACACCTTC. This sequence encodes CASIVPTAQGAGYGYTF.

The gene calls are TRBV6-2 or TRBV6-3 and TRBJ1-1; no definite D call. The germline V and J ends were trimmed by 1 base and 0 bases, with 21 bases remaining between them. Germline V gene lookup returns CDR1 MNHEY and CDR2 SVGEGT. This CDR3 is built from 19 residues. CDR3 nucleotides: TGTGCCAGCAGTTACTTTGTTGGGGTCCGACTTGGGATGAACACTGAAGCTTTCTTT. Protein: CASSYFVGVRLGMNTEAFF.

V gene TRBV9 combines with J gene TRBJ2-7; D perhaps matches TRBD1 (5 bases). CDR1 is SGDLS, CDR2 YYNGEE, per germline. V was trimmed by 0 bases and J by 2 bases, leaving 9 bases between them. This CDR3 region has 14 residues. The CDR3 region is CASSVGPDTYEQYF. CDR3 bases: TGTGCCAGCAGCGTAGGACCGGACACCTACGAGCAGTACTTC.